The sequence of this T cell receptor (beta chain) was determined in a study of shared T cell receptors in the human thymus. The method was immunoSEQ multiplex PCR; TCRdb's version includes in-frame clones alone and lacks a portion of them. Here the sample spans roughly 710,000 clones, approximately 85% being singletons. CDR1 is SNHLY and CDR2 is FYNNEI in the germline V gene. The CDR3 covers 14 residues. Trimming at V came to 10 bases and at J to 0 bases, leaving 4 bases not matched to a gene. This sample was shared with a second study, whose subject was human thymus T cells. That paper states: Thymus tissue was removed during corrective cardiac surgery. Seemingly biased V and J gene usage marked thymic and blood repertoires.

Material for sequencing was thymocytes. This receptor was taken from a girl in the first two years of life with a congenital heart defect. V and J are TRBV2 and TRBJ1-1; TRBD1 aligns across 11 bases. CDR3 residues: CANGQGAMNTEAFF. The CDR3 region has the DNA TGTGCCAACGGACAGGGGGCCATGAACACTGAAGCTTTCTTT.